What follows is one T cell receptor beta chain and its context. It has no known antigen specificity. Base qualities are missing; no much larger clone stands one base away. The sample originates from a study of blood T cell repertoires in COVID-19 (TCRdb year 2020). Study-level background: Collaborator samples came from the United States, Italy and Spain and covered acute and convalescent phases of COVID-19. The prospective study material was composed of cDNA or gDNA derived from T cells, B-cell-depleted T cells, or PBMCs. Subjects who had been exposed to COVID-19, were actively infected with it, or had recovered from it provided the deeply sampled blood TCRbeta repertoires that made up the dataset. The repertoires were made available in a free public database intended to serve as a resource for research on the immune response to SARS-CoV-2. The samples were drawn from two sources: the first 160 participants of the ongoing ImmuneRACE study, and over 1,000 subjects contributed by 6 global collaborators. Sample metadata almost always included a de-identified subject ID, COVID-19 status, age in years and sex. Where HLA class I and class II types were available, the types were taken from metadata supplied by the sample provider, not from assay-based typing. Overall results and qualifications from the work: Clinical and demographic metadata were provided uncurated, with the amount varying by source and participant.

Collaborating institutions collected whole blood in K2EDTA tubes following their own protocols. For TCRbeta analysis, collaborators shipped samples in one of three forms: frozen whole blood, isolated PBMCs, or DNA extracted from either of those sample types. V drops 0 bases and J drops 3 bases, leaving 13 bases in between. According to the germline V gene, CDR1 reads SGDLS and CDR2 reads YYNGEE. From its cysteine to its phenylalanine, the CDR3 spans 15 amino acids. Solely the CDR3 DNA is kept, with 45 bases framed from the first base. TCRbeta CDR3 regions were amplified from genomic DNA by means of the immunoSEQ Assay, a bias-controlled multiplex PCR. In the paper's pipeline: Within the assay, amplification of reference gene primers was used to estimate how many nucleated cells each sample contained. Sequence reads were collapsed and filtered to measure the absolute abundance of every unique TCRbeta CDR3 rearrangement. Productive Simpson clonality was computed per sample as the square root of Simpson's diversity index over productive rearrangements. Entries here come from immuneACCESS through TCRdb and include only in-frame sequences with V and J called. Some clones fail to appear in such tables; in the studies checked, an unresolved V gene covers under half of the shortfall, and the cause of the remainder is unknown. V, J and clone size are those of that table, while D and trimming were read from the DNA. The sample includes fewer than 100,000 clones, with 91% observed a single time. The top ten clonotypes cover 1.9% of the sample.

The chain links TRBV9 with TRBJ2-7; the D gene is perhaps TRBD2, on 5 matching bases. The sequenced material came from peripheral blood. The receptor's source is a woman between 50 and 59 years old in a cohort sampled during active COVID-19. Here is the DNA: TGTGCCAGCAGCGTAGGGGCTAGCACTGACTACGAGCAGTACTTC. Translated, it gives CASSVGASTDYEQYF.